These 30 T cell receptor beta chains originate from one sample sequenced in a study of cytomegalovirus exposure and HLA in healthy donors. The PCR was carried out with 60 Vbeta primers and 13 Jbeta primers. Profiling relied on immunoSEQ multiplex PCR, and the TCRdb table lists in-frame clones only, not all of them. The sample has some 130,000 clones, approximately 80% seen once. Sequenced sample: PBMCs. All receptors derive from a female donor in good health and CMV-seronegative.

The chain combines TRBV28 with TRBJ2-7; the D is unclear. The CDR3 loop spans 12 amino acids. Germline loops: CDR1 MDHEN, CDR2 SYDVKM. V lost 2 bases and J lost 3, with 5 bases in between. Here the CDR3 DNA reads TGTGCCAGCAGTTTAAACAACTACGAGCAGTACTTC. It codes for CASSLNNYEQYF.

The chain recombines TRBV27 with TRBJ1-2, with D possibly being TRBD1 (5 bases). The CDR3 covers 12 residues. CDR1 MNHEY and CDR2 SMNVEV come from the germline V gene (reference sequence). Trimming cost V 6 bases and J 8 bases, with 13 bases left between them. The CDR3 protein is CASRAGTSGYTF. In nucleotides, the CDR3 is TGTGCCAGCAGGGCGGGGACGAGCGGCTACACCTTC.

This clone was detected only a few times. This chain joins TRBV7-9 and TRBJ1-4, with D possibly TRBD1 on 6 matching bases. Germline CDR1 is SEHNR and CDR2 is FQNEAQ (reference sequence). Trimming left V 2 bases short and J 0 bases short, with 7 bases between. The CDR3 is 15 residues long. The CDR3 nucleotides read TGTGCCAGCAGCTTAAGGACAGCAACTAATGAAAAACTGTTTTTT. Its translation is CASSLRTATNEKLFF.

The V call is TRBV4-3, the J call TRBJ2-1; possibly TRBD2 for D (6 bases). This CDR3 has 13 amino acids. V lost 4 bases and J 8 bases, leaving 12 bases between the germline ends. CDR1 is LGHNA, CDR2 YSLEER, per germline. CDR3 coding DNA: TGCGCCAGCAGCCGCTTGGGACTGGATGAGCAGTTCTTC. Protein product: CASSRLGLDEQFF.

The chain carries TRBV2 and TRBJ2-1; unclear D gene. V lost 6 bases to trimming and J lost 9 bases, with 18 bases between them. The germline gives CDR1 SNHLY, CDR2 FYNNEI. CDR3 length equals 14 residues. CDR3 region: CASRRTASPGEQFF. The CDR3 DNA reads as TGTGCCAGCAGAAGAACGGCCTCACCGGGTGAGCAGTTCTTC.

The chain recombines TRBV7-9 with TRBJ2-1; D uncertain. Trimming shortened V by 5 bases and J by 10 bases, and 15 bases separated the two germline ends. CDR3 size: 13 residues. In germline, CDR1 is SEHNR, CDR2 FQNEAQ (reference sequence). For the CDR3, the DNA is TGTGCCAGCAGCCCCCCTTATAACAGCGAGCAGTTCTTC. Translated: CASSPPYNSEQFF.

This clone was observed a single time. The V and J genes are TRBV6-1 and TRBJ2-4, with 9 bases that match TRBD1. Germline-derived CDR1 and CDR2 are MNHNS and SASEGT. Trimming cost V 7 bases and J 6 bases; bases outside gene matches: 10. The CDR3 has 15 residues. The DNA of the CDR3 is TGTGCCAGCAATCCGGACAGGGGTGCGGTAAACATTCAGTACTTC. As protein: CASNPDRGAVNIQYF.

This chain links TRBV11-2 with TRBJ2-7; 7 positions match TRBD2. The CDR3 contains 16 residues. V lost 2 bases, J lost 2 bases, and 9 bases stayed unmatched. Germline CDR1 SGHAT, CDR2 FQNNGV. The CDR3 sequence is CASSLLGGSGTYEQYF. Written as DNA, the CDR3 is TGTGCCAGCAGCTTATTGGGCGGGAGTGGAACCTACGAGCAGTACTTC.

This chain uses TRBV6-6 with TRBJ2-3; 12 positions match TRBD2. This CDR3 region has 15 residues. The germline V gene has CDR1 MNHNY and CDR2 SVGAGI (reference sequence). The trim removed 6 bases at V and 4 bases at J, leaving 5 bases unmatched. Here the CDR3 reads CASSRLAGVPDTQYF. CDR3 DNA sequence: TGTGCCAGCAGCAGACTAGCGGGAGTTCCAGATACGCAGTATTTT.

The CDR3 sequence is CASSAFYEQYF. The CDR3, as DNA: TGTGCCAGCAGTGCCTTCTACGAGCAGTACTTC. V usage is TRBV25-1 and J usage is TRBJ2-7; D not certain. The CDR3 is 11 amino acids. V dropped 4 bases and J dropped 3 bases, with 4 bases sitting between them. CDR1 is MGHDK and CDR2 is SYGVNS in the germline V gene.

The chain combines TRBV13 with TRBJ1-2; maybe TRBD1 (5 bases). The CDR3 has 16 amino acids. CDR1 is PRHDT, CDR2 FYEKMQ, per germline (reference sequence). The CDR3 sequence: CVTAPLPGHTNYGYTF. CDR3 DNA: TGTGTCACCGCTCCCCTTCCAGGACACACCAACTATGGCTACACCTTC. The full variable domain, completed using reference TRBV13 and TRBJ1-2, is AAGVIQSPRHLIKEKRETATLKCYPIPRHDTVYWYQQGPGQDPQFLISFYEKMQSDKGSIPDRFSAQQFSDYHSELNMSSLELGDSALYFCVTAPLPGHTNYGYTFGSGTRLTVV.

The chain links TRBV11-2 to TRBJ1-3, with TRBD1 matching 9 bases. This CDR3 region has 17 residues. V shed 6 bases and J 0 bases; nucleotides not matched to a gene: 9. From germline, CDR1 is SGHAT and CDR2 FQNNGV. The CDR3 bases are TGTGCCAGCAGACGAACAGGGGGCGCATTCTCTGGAAACACCATATATTTT. The encoded protein is CASRRTGGAFSGNTIYF.

This chain connects TRBV7-9 to TRBJ2-1; D is perhaps TRBD2 (7 bases). CDR1 SEHNR and CDR2 FQNEAQ come from the germline V gene (reference sequence). V gave up 1 base and J gave up 8 bases, with 18 bases separating them. The length of the CDR3 is 16 residues. The CDR3: CASSLVRGRTRDEQFF. CDR3 nucleotides: TGTGCCAGCAGCTTAGTCAGGGGTCGGACTAGGGATGAGCAGTTCTTC.

This clone turned up a few times. This chain joins TRBV7-2 and TRBJ1-1; 7 nucleotides line up with TRBD1. Germline lookup yields CDR1 SGHTA and CDR2 FQGNSA. The CDR3 consists of 14 residues. Germline trimming cut 4 bases from V and 6 bases from J; bases unmatched to any gene: 8. CDR3 bases: TGTGCCAGCAGCTCCTCCGGGACAGCCGCTGAAGCTTTCTTT. Encoded protein: CASSSSGTAAEAFF.

This clone turned up a few times. The same CDR3 also results from other DNA sequences found in this sample. The chain couples TRBV5-6 to TRBJ1-2, with D possibly TRBD1 on 6 matching bases. The CDR3 totals 12 residues. V was clipped by 5 bases and J by 4 bases, with 9 bases between them. Germline V CDR1 and CDR2: SGHDT, YYEEEE. The CDR3 DNA reads as TGTGCCAGCAGTTCGGACAGCTATGGCTACACCTTC. Its protein product is CASSSDSYGYTF.

The chain uses TRBV28 and TRBJ2-3; 14 bases map to TRBD2. CDR1 and CDR2 (germline): MDHEN, SYDVKM. V lost 4 bases to trimming and J lost 2 bases; unmatched junction nucleotides: 23. The CDR3 has 23 residues. In DNA, the CDR3 is TGTGCCAGCAGTTCCCCCACCAATTTAATAGGTCCGACTAGCGGGAGGGACACAGATACGCAGTATTTT. This translates into CASSSPTNLIGPTSGRDTDTQYF.

The chain uses TRBV6-5 and TRBJ2-2, with 7 bases fitting TRBD1. Germline CDR1 and CDR2: MNHEY and SVGAGI. Losses at the gene ends were 7 bases for V and 1 base for J; bases not matched to a gene: 3. This CDR3 has 14 residues. The CDR3 DNA follows: TGTGCCAGCACCCGGACAGGGAACACCGGGGAGCTGTTTTTT. Translation: CASTRTGNTGELFF.

The chain has TRBV6-5 and TRBJ2-7, with 9 bases fitting TRBD1. V lost 8 bases and J lost 6; bases outside the gene matches: 11. CDR1 is MNHEY, CDR2 SVGAGI, per germline. The CDR3 is made up of 14 amino acids. CDR3 in DNA: TGTGCCAGCTCCCTCGGGACAGGGTCCGCCGAGCAGTACTTC. Protein sequence: CASSLGTGSAEQYF.

This clone was observed a few times. The V call is TRBV9, the J call TRBJ2-3; D perhaps matches TRBD2 (5 bases). V was pared by 2 bases and J by 0 bases, with 13 bases between. This CDR3 has 16 residues. Germline V gene data show CDR1 as SGDLS and CDR2 as YYNGEE. The CDR3 loop is CASSVIGAASTDTQYF. As DNA, the CDR3 is TGTGCCAGCAGCGTCATTGGAGCGGCTAGCACAGATACGCAGTATTTT. The full variable domain, with the rest looked up from reference TRBV9 and TRBJ2-3, is DSGVTQTPKHLITATGQRVTLRCSPRSGDLSVYWYQQSLDQGLQFLIQYYNGEERAKGNILERFSAQQFPDLHSELNLSSLELGDSALYFCASSVIGAASTDTQYFGPGTRLTVL.

The CDR3 DNA reads TGTGCCAGCAGTTACTCGGGGACAGGGGCGGACTATGGCTACACCTTC. Translating it yields CASSYSGTGADYGYTF. The chain has TRBV6-5 and TRBJ1-2, with 10 bases fitting TRBD1. The CDR3 is 16 residues long. CDR1 is MNHEY and CDR2 is SVGAGI in the germline V gene. The V segment lost 0 bases and the J segment 3 bases; nucleotides outside the gene matches: 4.

The rearrangement links TRBV4-3 to TRBJ2-1; 9 bases match TRBD1. From germline, CDR1 is LGHNA and CDR2 YSLEER. V lost 4 bases, J lost 0 bases, and 4 bases stayed unmatched. CDR3 length equals 16 residues. CDR3 sequence: CASSRSTGGSYNEQFF. As DNA, the CDR3 is TGCGCCAGCAGCCGGTCGACAGGGGGCTCCTACAATGAGCAGTTCTTC.

The chain combines TRBV2 with TRBJ2-1; D perhaps matches TRBD1 (5 bases). Trimming shortened V by 8 bases and J by 0 bases, and 17 bases separated the two germline ends. CDR3 length: 16 residues. Germline-derived CDR1 and CDR2 are SNHLY and FYNNEI. CDR3 sequence (DNA): TGTGCCAGCCTGGCAAGACAGTTAAGCTCCTACAATGAGCAGTTCTTC. Translation: CASLARQLSSYNEQFF.

On this clone itself: At one end the junction does not follow the germline gene, possibly because of a read error. The chain joins TRBV7-7 to TRBJ1-1; D perhaps matches TRBD1 (5 bases). This CDR3 spans 13 amino acids. Germline V gene lookup returns CDR1 SSHAT and CDR2 FNYEAQ (reference sequence). The CDR3, as DNA: TGTGCTAGCAGCAGGGTCAGGGACACTGAAGCTTTCTTT. This gives the protein CASSRVRDTEAFF.

The CDR3 DNA sequence: TGTGCCAGCAGCAAACCGGGACTAGTCAATGAGCAGTTCTTC. Encoded protein: CASSKPGLVNEQFF. The chain uses TRBV7-9 and TRBJ2-1; 8 positions match TRBD2. V trimming: 5 bases; J trimming: 6 bases; junction bases outside the gene matches: 6. CDR3 size: 14 residues. Germline lookup yields CDR1 SEHNR and CDR2 FQNEAQ (reference sequence).

The rearrangement links TRBV7-8 to TRBJ2-7; D perhaps matches TRBD2 (5 bases). The germline gives CDR1 SGHVS, CDR2 FQNEAQ. V lost 3 bases to trimming and J lost 0 bases, with 12 bases between them. This CDR3 has 15 amino acids. The CDR3: CASSFRAEVSYEQYF. The CDR3, as DNA: TGTGCCAGCAGCTTTCGGGCGGAGGTCTCCTACGAGCAGTACTTC.

To note about this clone: The junction departs from germline at one end; a sequencing error may be responsible. This chain connects TRBV7-9 to TRBJ2-2, with 10 bases lining up with TRBD2. Germline V lookup: CDR1 SEHNR, CDR2 FQNEAQ (reference sequence). This CDR3 is 16 amino acids long. CDR3 nucleotides: TGTTCCAGCAGCCCTTTAGCGGGAGGTGGTACCGGGGAGCTGTTTTTT. It codes for CSSSPLAGGGTGELFF.

The chain carries TRBV6-5 and TRBJ1-1, with a possible D match to TRBD1 (5 bases). The germline CDR1 and CDR2 sequences are MNHEY and SVGAGI. Trimming left V 1 base short and J 4 bases short, with 13 bases between. The CDR3 totals 15 residues. The CDR3 nucleotides read TGTGCCAGCAGTTACTGGGACTCGGGGTCCACTGAAGCTTTCTTT. Residues: CASSYWDSGSTEAFF.

This clone was counted once. The rearrangement uses TRBV5-1 and TRBJ2-3; TRBD2 aligns across 8 bases. J gave up 5 bases and V 2 bases, and 7 bases lay outside the gene matches. CDR3 length equals 15 residues. Germline V lookup: CDR1 SGHRS, CDR2 YFSETQ. The CDR3: CASSFGSGRKDTQYF. The CDR3 nucleotides are TGCGCCAGCAGCTTCGGAAGCGGGAGAAAAGATACGCAGTATTTT.

The V and J genes are TRBV19 and TRBJ2-3, with 10 bases matching TRBD2. This CDR3 comprises 16 residues. Trimming at V came to 5 bases and at J to 3 bases, leaving 8 bases not matched to a gene. Germline values: CDR1 LNHDA, CDR2 SQIVND (reference sequence). DNA of the CDR3: TGTGCCAGTAGTGTCTCTAGCGGGAGTGGAACAGATACGCAGTATTTT. Its translation: CASSVSSGSGTDTQYF.

This clone was observed a single time. This chain uses TRBV2 with TRBJ2-7, with 13 bases identical to TRBD2. From germline, CDR1 is SNHLY and CDR2 FYNNEI. V was pared by 2 bases and J by 5 bases, with 6 bases of the junction left unmatched. The CDR3 contains 16 residues. CDR3 protein: CASSESGLAGEHEQYF. CDR3 in DNA: TGTGCCAGCAGTGAATCAGGACTAGCGGGAGAACACGAGCAGTACTTC.